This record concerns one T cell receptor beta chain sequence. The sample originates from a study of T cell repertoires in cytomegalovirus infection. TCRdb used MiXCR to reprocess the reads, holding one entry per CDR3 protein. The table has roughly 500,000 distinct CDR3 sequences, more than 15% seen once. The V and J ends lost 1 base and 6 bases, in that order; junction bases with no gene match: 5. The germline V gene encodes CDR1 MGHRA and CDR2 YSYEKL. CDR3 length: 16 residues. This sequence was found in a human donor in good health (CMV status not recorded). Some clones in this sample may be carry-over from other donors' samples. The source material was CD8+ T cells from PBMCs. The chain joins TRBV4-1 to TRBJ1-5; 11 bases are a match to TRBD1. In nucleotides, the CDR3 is TGCGCCAGCAGCCAAGGGACAGGGGGCGCGGGTCAGCCCCAGCATTTT. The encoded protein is CASSQGTGGAGQPQHF.